This is a list of T cell receptor beta chains from one sample in a study of patients and donors after allogeneic stem cell transplantation. TCRdb processed the RT-PCR reads anew with MiXCR; each CDR3 protein has one entry. The data hold about 960,000 distinct CDR3 sequences, with 15% to 20% observed a single time. Sequencing was carried out using blood, either unsorted or a sorted T cell fraction (not recorded which). The receptor source for this set is a human donor who was either an allogeneic HSCT recipient or a stem cell or donor lymphocyte infusion donor (not recorded which). It is not recorded whose cells these are; they may come from a transplant donor. CDR3s include the opening cysteine and the closing phenylalanine or tryptophan. D genes are given only for firm matches. For some rows the clone size is stated as once, few or many, or as a class when expanded; others skip it.

TGTGCCAGCAGCCCAACCCCCAAACTAGCGGGAGGCTCCTACAATGAGCAGTTCTTC CASSPTPKLAGGSYNEQFF - TRBJ2-1 TRBD2 TRBV7-3
TGTGCCAGCAGCCCGGACAGGTTCGAGCAGTACTTC CASSPDRFEQYF few TRBJ2-7 TRBD1 TRBV5-6
TGTGCTAGTGGTTTGGCATCAGGGAGGAACTATGGCTACACCTTC CASGLASGRNYGYTF few TRBJ1-2 - TRBV12-5
TGTGCCAGCAGTCATAGGGGCGGGTCCTACCAAGAGACCCAGTACTTC CASSHRGGSYQETQYF - TRBJ2-5 - TRBV13
TGTGCCAGCGAGGAGGGGAGGATCGGAAACACCATATATTTT CASEEGRIGNTIYF few TRBJ1-3 - TRBV6-1
TGTGCCACCAGCGGACGGCGTAGTAACTATGGCTACACCTTC CATSGRRSNYGYTF - TRBJ1-2 - TRBV2
TGTGCCAGCAGCCAAGATTTGATTGCTCGTTCACCCCTCCACTTT CASSQDLIARSPLHF few TRBJ1-6 - TRBV3-1
TGTGCCAGCACCGGCGTGGGACTAGCGGGGGGGCGGCTGTCCTACAATGAGCAGTTCTTC CASTGVGLAGGRLSYNEQFF few TRBJ2-1 TRBD2 TRBV6-2/TRBV6-3
TGTGCCAGCAGCCAAGATTACAGGAGCGCATATGGCTACACCTTC CASSQDYRSAYGYTF few TRBJ1-2 - TRBV3-1
TGTGCCAGCAGTTACGCCCCGGGACAGGGGAACTATGGCTACACCTTC CASSYAPGQGNYGYTF few TRBJ1-2 TRBD1 TRBV6-5
TGTGCCAGCAGCTCACCCCCTTGGGGACTAGCGGGAAACGAGCAGTACTTC CASSSPPWGLAGNEQYF many TRBJ2-7 TRBD2 TRBV6-2/TRBV6-3
TGTGCCAGCAGTTTAAATCAGGGGACGCACAATGAGCAGTTCTTC CASSLNQGTHNEQFF few TRBJ2-1 - TRBV12-3/TRBV12-4
TGTGCCAGCAGTTATTCCAGGGGGGGGGCCACCCTACGCACAGATACGCAGTATTTT CASSYSRGGATLRTDTQYF - TRBJ2-3 - TRBV6-5